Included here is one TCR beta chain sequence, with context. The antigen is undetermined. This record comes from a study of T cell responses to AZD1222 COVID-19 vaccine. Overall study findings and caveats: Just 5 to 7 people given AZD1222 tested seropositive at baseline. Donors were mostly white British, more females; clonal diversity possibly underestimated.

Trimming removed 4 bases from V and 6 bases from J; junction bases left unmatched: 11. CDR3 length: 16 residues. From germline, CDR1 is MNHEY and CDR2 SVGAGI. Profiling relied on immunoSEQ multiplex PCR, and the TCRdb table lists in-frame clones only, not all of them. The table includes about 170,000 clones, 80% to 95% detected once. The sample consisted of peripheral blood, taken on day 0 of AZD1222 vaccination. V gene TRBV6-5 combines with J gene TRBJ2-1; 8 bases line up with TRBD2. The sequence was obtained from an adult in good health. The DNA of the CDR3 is TGTGCCAGCAGTTCGCCCATAGCGGGATGGGGCAATGAGCAGTTCTTC. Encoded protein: CASSSPIAGWGNEQFF.